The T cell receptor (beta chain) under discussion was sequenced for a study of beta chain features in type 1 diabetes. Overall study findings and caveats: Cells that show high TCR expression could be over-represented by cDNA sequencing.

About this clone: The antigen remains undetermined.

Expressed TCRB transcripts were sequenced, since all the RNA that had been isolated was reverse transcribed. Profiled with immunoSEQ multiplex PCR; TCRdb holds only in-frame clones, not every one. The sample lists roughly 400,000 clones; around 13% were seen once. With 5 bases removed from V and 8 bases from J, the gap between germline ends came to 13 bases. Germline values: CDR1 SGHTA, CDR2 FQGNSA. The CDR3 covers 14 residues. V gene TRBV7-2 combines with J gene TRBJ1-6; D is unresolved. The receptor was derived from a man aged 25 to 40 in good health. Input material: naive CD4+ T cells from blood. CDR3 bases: TGTGCCAGCAGCCGCTCCTGGAAAGATTCACCCCTCCACTTT. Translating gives CASSRSWKDSPLHF.